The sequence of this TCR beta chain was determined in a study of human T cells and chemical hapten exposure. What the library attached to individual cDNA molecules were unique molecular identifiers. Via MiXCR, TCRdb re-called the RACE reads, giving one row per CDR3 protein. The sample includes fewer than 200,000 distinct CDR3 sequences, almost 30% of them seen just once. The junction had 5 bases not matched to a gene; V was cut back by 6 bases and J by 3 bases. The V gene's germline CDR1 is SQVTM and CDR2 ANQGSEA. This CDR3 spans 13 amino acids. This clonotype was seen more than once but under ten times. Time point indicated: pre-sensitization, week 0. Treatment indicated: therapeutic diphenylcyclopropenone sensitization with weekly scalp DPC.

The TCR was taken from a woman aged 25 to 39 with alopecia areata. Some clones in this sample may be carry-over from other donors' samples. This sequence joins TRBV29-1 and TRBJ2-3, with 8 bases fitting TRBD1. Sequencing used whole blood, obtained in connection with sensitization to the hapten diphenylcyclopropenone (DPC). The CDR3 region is CSVIRQGTDTQYF. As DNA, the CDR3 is TGCAGCGTAATCAGACAGGGGACAGATACGCAGTATTTT.